The clone carrying this T cell receptor beta chain has just one count. The data are from a study of blood T cell repertoires in COVID-19. Study in general: Acute and convalescent COVID-19 specimens originated in the United States, Italy and Spain. PBMCs, B-cell-depleted T cells, or T cells were the source of the cDNA or gDNA that made up the material.

Some clones are missing from TCRdb's copy, which holds only in-frame ones; the method was immunoSEQ multiplex PCR. The data hold over 300,000 clones, with around 88% observed a single time. V trimming: 5 bases; J trimming: 0 bases; junction bases outside the gene matches: 8. The CDR3 has 16 residues. CDR1 is MNHEY, CDR2 SMNVEV, per germline (reference sequence). The rearrangement joins TRBV27 to TRBJ1-2; TRBD1 agrees at 8 bases. Sequenced: peripheral blood. The sequence was obtained from a woman aged 45-65 years with acute or convalescent COVID-19. The CDR3 DNA reads as TGTGCCAGCAGTCCCTACGGACAGGGAGCTAACTATGGCTACACCTTC. Amino acid sequence: CASSPYGQGANYGYTF.